This T cell receptor beta chain is drawn from a study of regulatory T cells in long-lasting Graves disease. Findings and limits, study-wide: Persistent Graves' patients showed less TCR diversity than newly diagnosed patients showed. More public clonotypes were shared by persistent patients (around 3,000) than by new patients (roughly 930).

CDR3 size: 16 residues. Deletions cut 5 bases from V and 5 bases from J, with 21 bases between. In its sample, this clonotype was seen many times. The target antigen is unknown. The time point denotes: newly diagnosed GD, antithyroid drugs for less than 3 months. PBMC RNA was the source of the TCR library. The peripheral blood volume drawn was 7.5 to 10 milliliters, and it was collected into EDTA tubes. With iRepertoire HTBI primers and Arm-PCR of CDR3 regions, TCR beta libraries were built. In TCRdb, the multiplex PCR reads were re-called with MiXCR into one record per CDR3 protein. Of around 420,000 distinct CDR3 sequences listed, about 15% are singletons. The same data also went into a second study, on T cells in Graves' hyperthyroidism and ophthalmopathy.

The receptor was derived from a middle-aged woman with Graves disease. The material was peripheral blood mononuclear cells (PBMCs), obtained at new diagnosis, from a patient treated with antithyroid drugs. J is TRBJ2-5 and V is TRBV12-3 or TRBV12-4; a weak D match, TRBD2 (6 bases). The CDR3 loop reads CASSPTSSSGWETQYF. CDR3 nucleotides: TGTGCCAGCAGTCCAACTAGCTCCTCCGGCTGGGAGACCCAGTACTTC.